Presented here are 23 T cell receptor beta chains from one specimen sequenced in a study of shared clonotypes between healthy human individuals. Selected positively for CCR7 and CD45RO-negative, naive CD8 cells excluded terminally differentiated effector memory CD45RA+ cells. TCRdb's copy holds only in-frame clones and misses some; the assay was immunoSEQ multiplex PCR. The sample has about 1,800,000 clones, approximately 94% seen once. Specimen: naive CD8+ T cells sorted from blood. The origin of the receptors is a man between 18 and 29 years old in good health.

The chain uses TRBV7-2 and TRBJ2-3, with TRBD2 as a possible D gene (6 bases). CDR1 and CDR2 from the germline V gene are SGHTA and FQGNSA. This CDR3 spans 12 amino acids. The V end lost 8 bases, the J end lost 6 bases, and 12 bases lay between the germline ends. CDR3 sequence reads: CASSGGDDTQYF. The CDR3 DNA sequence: TGTGCCAGCTCCGGGGGAGACGATACGCAGTATTTT.

CDR3 DNA sequence: TGCGCCAGCAGTGAGGTTGCGGGGGGCACTGAAGCTTTCTTT. Translation gives CASSEVAGGTEAFF. The genes are TRBV10-1 and TRBJ1-1; D is perhaps TRBD1 (5 bases). The CDR3 consists of 14 residues. Trimming took off 2 bases at V and 4 bases at J, with 11 bases between the two ends. Germline V CDR1 and CDR2: WNHNN, SYGVQD (reference sequence).

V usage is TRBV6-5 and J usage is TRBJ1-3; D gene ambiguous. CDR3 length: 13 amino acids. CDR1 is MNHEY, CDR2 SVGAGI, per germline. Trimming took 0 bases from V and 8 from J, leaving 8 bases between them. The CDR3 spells CASSYSGSDTIYF. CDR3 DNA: TGTGCCAGCAGTTACTCAGGGTCTGACACCATATATTTT.

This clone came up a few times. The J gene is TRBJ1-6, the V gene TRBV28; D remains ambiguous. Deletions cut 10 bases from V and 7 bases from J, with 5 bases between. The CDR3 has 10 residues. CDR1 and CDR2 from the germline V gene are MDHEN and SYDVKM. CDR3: CATGNSPLHF. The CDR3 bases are TGTGCCACCGGAAATTCACCCCTCCACTTT.

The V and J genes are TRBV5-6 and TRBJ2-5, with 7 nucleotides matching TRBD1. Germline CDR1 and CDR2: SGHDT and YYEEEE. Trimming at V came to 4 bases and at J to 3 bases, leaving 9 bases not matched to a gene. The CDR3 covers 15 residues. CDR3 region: CASSLRTGAKETQYF. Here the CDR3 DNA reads TGTGCCAGCAGCCTGAGGACAGGAGCGAAAGAGACCCAGTACTTC.

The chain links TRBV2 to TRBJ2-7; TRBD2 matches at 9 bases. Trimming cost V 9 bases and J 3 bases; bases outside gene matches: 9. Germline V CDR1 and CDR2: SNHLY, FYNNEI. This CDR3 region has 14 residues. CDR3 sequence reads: CASMTSGIIYEQYF. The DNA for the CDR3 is TGTGCCAGTATGACTAGCGGTATCATCTACGAGCAGTACTTC.

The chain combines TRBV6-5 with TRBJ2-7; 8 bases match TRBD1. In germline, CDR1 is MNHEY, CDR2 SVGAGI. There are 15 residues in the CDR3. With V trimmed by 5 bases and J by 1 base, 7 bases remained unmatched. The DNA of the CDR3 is TGTGCCAGCAGTACGGACAGGGAATATTCCTACGAGCAGTACTTC. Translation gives CASSTDREYSYEQYF.

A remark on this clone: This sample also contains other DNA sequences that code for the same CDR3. CDR3 amino acids: CASGLAGGNEQFF. The CDR3 DNA follows: TGTGCCAGCGGACTAGCGGGGGGAAATGAGCAGTTCTTC. The chain carries TRBV27 and TRBJ2-1, with TRBD2 identical over 14 bases. Unmatched junction bases numbered 1, after V lost 8 bases and J lost 7 bases. CDR3 length equals 13 residues. Germline CDR1 MNHEY, CDR2 SMNVEV (reference sequence).

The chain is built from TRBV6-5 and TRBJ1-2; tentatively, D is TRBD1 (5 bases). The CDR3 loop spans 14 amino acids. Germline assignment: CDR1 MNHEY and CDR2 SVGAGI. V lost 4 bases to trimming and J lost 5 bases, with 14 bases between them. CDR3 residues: CASSSTGRGYGYTF. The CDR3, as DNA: TGTGCCAGCAGTTCGACGGGCCGGGGGTATGGCTACACCTTC.

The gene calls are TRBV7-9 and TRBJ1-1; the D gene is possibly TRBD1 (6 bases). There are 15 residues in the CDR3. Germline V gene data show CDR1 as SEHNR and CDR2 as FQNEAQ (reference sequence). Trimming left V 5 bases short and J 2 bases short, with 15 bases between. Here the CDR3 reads CASSQRDTRNTEAFF. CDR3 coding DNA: TGTGCCAGCAGCCAGCGGGACACCCGAAACACTGAAGCTTTCTTT.

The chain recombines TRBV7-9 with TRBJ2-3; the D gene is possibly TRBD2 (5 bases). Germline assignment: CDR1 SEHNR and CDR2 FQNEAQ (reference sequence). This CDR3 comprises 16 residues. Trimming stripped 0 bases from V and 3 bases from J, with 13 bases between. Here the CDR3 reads CASSLALLTGTDTQYF. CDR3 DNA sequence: TGTGCCAGCAGCTTAGCGCTGTTAACGGGGACAGATACGCAGTATTTT.

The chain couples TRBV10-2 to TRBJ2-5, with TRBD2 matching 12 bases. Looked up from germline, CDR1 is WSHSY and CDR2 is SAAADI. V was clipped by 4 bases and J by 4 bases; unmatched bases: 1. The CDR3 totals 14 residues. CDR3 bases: TGCGCCAGCAGTGGACTAGCGGGAGCAGAGACCCAGTACTTC. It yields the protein CASSGLAGAETQYF.

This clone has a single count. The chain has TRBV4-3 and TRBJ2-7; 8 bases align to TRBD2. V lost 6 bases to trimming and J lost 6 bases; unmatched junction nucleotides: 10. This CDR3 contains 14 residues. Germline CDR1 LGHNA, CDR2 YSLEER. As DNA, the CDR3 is TGCGCCAGCAGTCCCGGGACTAGTGGATTCGAGCAGTACTTC. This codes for CASSPGTSGFEQYF.

CDR3 sequence reads: CASSPAWGESGTDTQYF. The CDR3 DNA reads TGTGCCAGCAGCCCGGCCTGGGGCGAGTCGGGCACAGATACGCAGTATTTT. The chain carries TRBV7-9 and TRBJ2-3; a weak D match, TRBD1 (5 bases). Trimming stripped 5 bases from V and 1 base from J, with 19 bases between. Germline loops: CDR1 SEHNR, CDR2 FQNEAQ (reference sequence). This CDR3 is built from 17 residues. Supplemented by reference TRBV7-9 and TRBJ2-3, the full variable domain reads DTGVSQNPRHKITKRGQNVTFRCDPISEHNRLYWYRQTLGQGPEFLTYFQNEAQLEKSRLLSDRFSAERPKGSFSTLEIQRTEQGDSAMYLCASSPAWGESGTDTQYFGPGTRLTVL.

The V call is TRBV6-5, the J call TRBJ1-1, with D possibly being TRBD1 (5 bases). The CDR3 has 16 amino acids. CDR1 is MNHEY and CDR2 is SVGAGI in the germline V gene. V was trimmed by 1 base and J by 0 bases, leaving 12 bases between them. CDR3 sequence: CASSYWQGDLNTEAFF. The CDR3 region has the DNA TGTGCCAGCAGTTACTGGCAGGGCGACCTGAACACTGAAGCTTTCTTT.

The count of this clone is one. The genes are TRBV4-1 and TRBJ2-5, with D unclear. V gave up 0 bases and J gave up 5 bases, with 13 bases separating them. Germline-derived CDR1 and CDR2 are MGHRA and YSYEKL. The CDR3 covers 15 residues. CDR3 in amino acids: CASSQDRAQAETQYF. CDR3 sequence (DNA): TGCGCCAGCAGCCAAGATAGGGCCCAGGCTGAGACCCAGTACTTC.

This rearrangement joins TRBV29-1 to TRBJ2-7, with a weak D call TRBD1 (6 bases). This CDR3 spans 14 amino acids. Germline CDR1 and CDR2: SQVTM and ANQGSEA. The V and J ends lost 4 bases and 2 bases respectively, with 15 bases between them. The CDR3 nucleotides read TGCAGCGTTGGGTTAGGGGGTATCCCCTACGAGCAGTACTTC. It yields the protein CSVGLGGIPYEQYF.

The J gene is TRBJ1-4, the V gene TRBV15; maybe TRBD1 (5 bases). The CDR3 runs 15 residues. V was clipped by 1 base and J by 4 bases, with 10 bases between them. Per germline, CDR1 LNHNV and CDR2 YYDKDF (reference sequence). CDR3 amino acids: CATSRGTGLNEKLFF. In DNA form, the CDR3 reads TGTGCCACCAGCAGAGGAACGGGGCTTAATGAAAAACTGTTTTTT.

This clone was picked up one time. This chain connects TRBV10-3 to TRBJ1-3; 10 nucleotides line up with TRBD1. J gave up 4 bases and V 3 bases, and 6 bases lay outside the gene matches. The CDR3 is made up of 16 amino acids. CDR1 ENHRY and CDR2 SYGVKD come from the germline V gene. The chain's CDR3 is CAISDPGTGEGNTIYF. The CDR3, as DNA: TGTGCCATCAGTGATCCTGGGACAGGGGAAGGAAACACCATATATTTT.

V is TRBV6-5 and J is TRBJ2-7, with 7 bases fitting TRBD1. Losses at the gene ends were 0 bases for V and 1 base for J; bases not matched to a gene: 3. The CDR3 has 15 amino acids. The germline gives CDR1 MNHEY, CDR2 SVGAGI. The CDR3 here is CASSYSGDRSYEQYF. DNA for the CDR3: TGTGCCAGCAGTTACTCGGGGGACAGATCCTACGAGCAGTACTTC.

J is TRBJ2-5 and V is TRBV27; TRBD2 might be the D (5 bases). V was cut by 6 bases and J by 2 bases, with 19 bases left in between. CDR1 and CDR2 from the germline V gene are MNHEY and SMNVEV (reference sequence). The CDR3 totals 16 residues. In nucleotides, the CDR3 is TGTGCCAGCAGCCCAGCGGCTGAGTATTTGCAAGAGACCCAGTACTTC. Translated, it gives CASSPAAEYLQETQYF.

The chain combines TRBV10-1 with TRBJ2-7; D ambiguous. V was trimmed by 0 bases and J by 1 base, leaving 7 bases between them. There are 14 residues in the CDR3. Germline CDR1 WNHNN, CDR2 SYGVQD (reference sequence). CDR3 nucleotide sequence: TGCGCCAGCAGTGAGTCTGAAGGGTCCTACGAGCAGTACTTC. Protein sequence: CASSESEGSYEQYF.

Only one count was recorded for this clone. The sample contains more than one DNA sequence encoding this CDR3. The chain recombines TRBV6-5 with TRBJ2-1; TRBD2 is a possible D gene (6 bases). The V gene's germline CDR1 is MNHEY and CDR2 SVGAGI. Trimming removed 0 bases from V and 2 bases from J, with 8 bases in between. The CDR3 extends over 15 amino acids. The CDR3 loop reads CASSYSGGAYNEQFF. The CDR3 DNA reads TGTGCCAGCAGTTACTCGGGGGGTGCCTACAATGAGCAGTTCTTC.